This T cell receptor (beta chain) came from a study of cytomegalovirus exposure and HLA in healthy donors. Turning to the study itself: The roughly 700 first-cohort repertoires shared a platform with the roughly 130 validation repertoires, as reported in a later analysis. Study results and limitations: Confirmation in vitro established that a few CMV-associated chains were specific for CMV antigens. Cytomegalovirus association was assigned to over 150 TCR beta chains. According to a subsequent analysis, TCR clusters from the first cohort were inclined to appear together in the 120 validation repertoires.

With respect to this clone: Its antigen is unidentified.

The table came from immunoSEQ multiplex PCR; TCRdb's copy has only in-frame clones and leaves some out. The sample lists some 320,000 clones, roughly 87% occurring once. Losses at the gene ends were 6 bases for V and 7 bases for J; bases not matched to a gene: 11. Germline values: CDR1 PRHDT, CDR2 FYEKMQ (reference sequence). There are 15 residues in the CDR3. The sequencing input was PBMCs. V gene TRBV13 combines with J gene TRBJ2-7, with 11 positions matching TRBD2. This TCR derives from a woman aged 25 to 39 in good health and CMV-seropositive. DNA of the CDR3: TGTGCCAGCAGTCCGAGGGGTAGCGGGAGGGCGGAGCAGTACTTC. Its translation is CASSPRGSGRAEQYF.